This is a list of T cell receptor beta chains from one sample in a study of blood T cell repertoires in COVID-19. Generated by immunoSEQ multiplex PCR, the TCRdb table keeps only in-frame clones and is missing some. The sample yields roughly 180,000 clones, about 95% seen once. Input material: peripheral blood. The receptors come from a man in his thirties or forties with COVID-19, enrolled during active disease. CDR3s include the opening cysteine and the closing phenylalanine or tryptophan. Each record gives: CDR3 protein, CDR3 DNA, D gene, J gene, V gene, clone size. A D gene is named only where the DNA matches it firmly. Some rows mark clone size as missing; the rest say once, few, many or name a class of expanded clone.

CDR3 protein: CASSQRSRDFSYEQYF; CDR3 DNA: TGCGCCAGCAGTCAACGCAGCCGGGACTTTTCTTATGAGCAGTACTTC; D gene: -; J gene: TRBJ2-7; V gene: TRBV23-1; clone size: -
CDR3 protein: CASSQSGQGANEKLFF; CDR3 DNA: TGCGCCAGCAGCCAAAGCGGACAGGGGGCGAATGAAAAACTGTTTTTT; D gene: TRBD1; J gene: TRBJ1-4; V gene: TRBV4-1; clone size: -
CDR3 protein: CASRGGPVNNSPLHF; CDR3 DNA: TGTGCCAGCAGGGGGGGACCCGTTAATAATTCACCCCTCCACTTT; D gene: -; J gene: TRBJ1-6; V gene: TRBV28; clone size: -
CDR3 protein: CASSPDGQYSGNTIYF; CDR3 DNA: TGTGCCAGCTCACCGGATGGACAGTACTCTGGAAACACCATATATTTT; D gene: -; J gene: TRBJ1-3; V gene: TRBV18; clone size: -
CDR3 protein: CASRWVGGTEAFF; CDR3 DNA: TGTGCCAGCAGGTGGGTGGGAGGAACTGAAGCTTTCTTT; D gene: -; J gene: TRBJ1-1; V gene: TRBV2; clone size: -
CDR3 protein: CASSYSIGQAYNEQFF; CDR3 DNA: TGTGCCAGCAGTTACTCGATCGGACAGGCATACAATGAGCAGTTCTTC; D gene: TRBD1; J gene: TRBJ2-1; V gene: TRBV6-2/TRBV6-3; clone size: -
CDR3 protein: CSANRDRLPGYTF; CDR3 DNA: TGCAGCGCTAACCGGGACAGGTTACCTGGCTACACCTTC; D gene: TRBD1; J gene: TRBJ1-2; V gene: TRBV29-1; clone size: -
CDR3 protein: CASSVRDRGREQYF; CDR3 DNA: TGTGCCAGCAGCGTCCGGGACAGGGGTCGCGAGCAGTACTTC; D gene: -; J gene: TRBJ2-7; V gene: TRBV12-1; clone size: -
CDR3 protein: CASSATGYTEAFF; CDR3 DNA: TGTGCCAGCAGCGCCACAGGGTATACCGAAGCTTTCTTT; D gene: -; J gene: TRBJ1-1; V gene: TRBV9; clone size: -
CDR3 protein: CASSLQGYEQYF; CDR3 DNA: TGTGCCAGCAGCCTACAGGGGTACGAGCAGTACTTC; D gene: TRBD1; J gene: TRBJ2-7; V gene: TRBV12-3/TRBV12-4; clone size: -
CDR3 protein: CASSSGQGLSYEQYF; CDR3 DNA: TGTGCCAGCAGTTCTGGACAGGGGTTATCCTACGAGCAGTACTTC; D gene: TRBD1; J gene: TRBJ2-7; V gene: TRBV27; clone size: -
CDR3 protein: CASSGGTGISYEQYF; CDR3 DNA: TGTGCCAGCAGCGGTGGGACAGGGATCTCCTACGAGCAGTACTTC; D gene: TRBD1; J gene: TRBJ2-7; V gene: TRBV7-6; clone size: -
CDR3 protein: CASSFRESSSGNTIYF; CDR3 DNA: TGCGCCAGCAGCTTTCGGGAGTCCAGCTCTGGAAACACCATATATTTT; D gene: -; J gene: TRBJ1-3; V gene: TRBV5-1; clone size: -
CDR3 protein: CASGRRQEVSTEAFF; CDR3 DNA: TGTGCTAGTGGCCGCCGACAGGAGGTAAGCACTGAAGCTTTCTTT; D gene: -; J gene: TRBJ1-1; V gene: TRBV12-5; clone size: -
CDR3 protein: CASSDGSSGNTIYF; CDR3 DNA: TGCGCCAGCAGTGACGGTAGCTCTGGAAACACCATATATTTT; D gene: -; J gene: TRBJ1-3; V gene: TRBV10-1; clone size: -
CDR3 protein: CASSPGTGQETQYF; CDR3 DNA: TGTGCCAGCAGCCCCGGGACAGGGCAAGAGACCCAGTACTTC; D gene: TRBD1; J gene: TRBJ2-5; V gene: TRBV7-3; clone size: -
CDR3 protein: CASSLTTSGAQETQYF; CDR3 DNA: TGTGCCAGCAGCCTAACGACTAGCGGTGCTCAAGAGACCCAGTACTTC; D gene: TRBD2; J gene: TRBJ2-5; V gene: TRBV7-3; clone size: -
CDR3 protein: CASSETGYQPQHF; CDR3 DNA: TGCGCCAGCAGTGAGACAGGGTACCAGCCCCAGCATTTT; D gene: -; J gene: TRBJ1-5; V gene: TRBV10-1; clone size: -
CDR3 protein: CASTHYDRTTYEQYF; CDR3 DNA: TGTGCCAGCACTCACTACGACAGGACGACCTACGAGCAGTACTTC; D gene: -; J gene: TRBJ2-7; V gene: TRBV7-2; clone size: -
CDR3 protein: CASSLGTVENYGYTF; CDR3 DNA: TGTGCCAGCAGCTTAGGGACAGTCGAGAACTATGGCTACACCTTC; D gene: -; J gene: TRBJ1-2; V gene: TRBV11-2; clone size: once
CDR3 protein: CASSLGPTGFTYEQYF; CDR3 DNA: TGTGCCAGCAGCTTAGGCCCGACAGGCTTTACCTACGAGCAGTACTTC; D gene: -; J gene: TRBJ2-7; V gene: TRBV7-2; clone size: -
CDR3 protein: CASSFSPQGDSPLHF; CDR3 DNA: TGTGCCAGCAGCTTTAGTCCACAGGGTGATTCACCCCTCCACTTT; D gene: -; J gene: TRBJ1-6; V gene: TRBV5-6; clone size: once
CDR3 protein: CASSTSGTGRALHF; CDR3 DNA: TGTGCCAGCAGTACTTCCGGGACAGGCCGGGCCCTCCACTTT; D gene: TRBD1; J gene: TRBJ1-6; V gene: TRBV2; clone size: -
CDR3 protein: CASNPDSNYGYTF; CDR3 DNA: TGTGCCAGCAATCCGGACAGTAACTATGGCTACACCTTC; D gene: -; J gene: TRBJ1-2; V gene: TRBV19; clone size: -
CDR3 protein: CASSYPHYGGGNQPQHF; CDR3 DNA: TGTGCCAGCAGTTACCCCCATTATGGGGGCGGCAATCAGCCCCAGCATTTT; D gene: -; J gene: TRBJ1-5; V gene: TRBV6-2/TRBV6-3; clone size: -
CDR3 protein: CSVAGGRSTYEQYF; CDR3 DNA: TGCAGCGTAGCAGGAGGTAGATCTACCTACGAGCAGTACTTC; D gene: -; J gene: TRBJ2-7; V gene: TRBV29-1; clone size: -
CDR3 protein: CASRGAGLYTEAFF; CDR3 DNA: TGTGCCAGCAGGGGCGCAGGTCTCTACACTGAAGCTTTCTTT; D gene: -; J gene: TRBJ1-1; V gene: TRBV25-1; clone size: -
CDR3 protein: CASSLGQGVGEKLFF; CDR3 DNA: TGTGCCAGCAGCTTAGGACAGGGTGTGGGAGAAAAACTGTTTTTT; D gene: TRBD1; J gene: TRBJ1-4; V gene: TRBV5-5; clone size: -
CDR3 protein: CASSLWVRENSPLHF; CDR3 DNA: TGTGCCAGCAGCTTATGGGTTCGGGAAAATTCACCCCTCCACTTT; D gene: -; J gene: TRBJ1-6; V gene: TRBV7-3; clone size: -
CDR3 protein: CASSQDLRGPNGYTF; CDR3 DNA: TGTGCCAGCAGCCAAGATCTCCGGGGTCCTAATGGCTACACCTTC; D gene: -; J gene: TRBJ1-2; V gene: TRBV4-2; clone size: -
CDR3 protein: CATSREAGGLNEQFF; CDR3 DNA: TGTGCCACCAGCAGAGAGGCGGGGGGCCTAAATGAGCAGTTCTTC; D gene: TRBD2; J gene: TRBJ2-1; V gene: TRBV15; clone size: -
CDR3 protein: CASSEGQGGTGELFF; CDR3 DNA: TGTGCCAGCAGTGAAGGACAGGGAGGCACCGGGGAGCTGTTTTTT; D gene: -; J gene: TRBJ2-2; V gene: TRBV6-1; clone size: -
CDR3 protein: CASSRQGESSYNEQFF; CDR3 DNA: TGTGCCAGCAGCCGACAGGGGGAGAGCTCCTACAATGAGCAGTTCTTC; D gene: TRBD1; J gene: TRBJ2-1; V gene: TRBV7-9; clone size: -
CDR3 protein: CASSQSGPTSTDTQYF; CDR3 DNA: TGCGCCAGCAGCCAAAGCGGGCCCACTAGCACAGATACGCAGTATTTT; D gene: -; J gene: TRBJ2-3; V gene: TRBV4-1; clone size: -
CDR3 protein: CASGEGYNQPQHF; CDR3 DNA: TGTGCCAGCGGAGAGGGTTACAATCAGCCCCAGCATTTT; D gene: -; J gene: TRBJ1-5; V gene: TRBV7-6; clone size: -
CDR3 protein: CSVAGPDSNQPQHF; CDR3 DNA: TGCAGCGTGGCTGGGCCAGATAGCAATCAGCCCCAGCATTTT; D gene: -; J gene: TRBJ1-5; V gene: TRBV29-1; clone size: -
CDR3 protein: CASSPGQGTQNTEAFF; CDR3 DNA: TGCGCCAGCAGCCCCGGACAGGGCACTCAGAACACTGAAGCTTTCTTT; D gene: TRBD1; J gene: TRBJ1-1; V gene: TRBV5-1; clone size: -